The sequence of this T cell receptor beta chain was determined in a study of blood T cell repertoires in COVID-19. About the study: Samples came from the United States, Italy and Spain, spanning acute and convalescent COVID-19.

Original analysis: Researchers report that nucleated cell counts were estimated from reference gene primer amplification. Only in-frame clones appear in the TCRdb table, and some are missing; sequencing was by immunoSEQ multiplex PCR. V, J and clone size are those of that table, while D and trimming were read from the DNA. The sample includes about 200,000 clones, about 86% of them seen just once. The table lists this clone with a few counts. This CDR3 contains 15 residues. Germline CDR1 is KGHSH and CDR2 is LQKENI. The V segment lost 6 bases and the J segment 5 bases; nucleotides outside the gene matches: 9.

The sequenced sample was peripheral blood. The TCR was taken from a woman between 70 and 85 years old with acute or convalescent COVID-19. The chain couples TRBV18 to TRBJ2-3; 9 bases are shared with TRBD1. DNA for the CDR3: TGTGCCAGCTCCCCCGGGACAGGGAATCAAGATACGCAGTATTTT. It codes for CASSPGTGNQDTQYF.